The present T cell receptor beta chain was sequenced within a study of CD8 T cells in Susac syndrome (dated by TCRdb to 2018 to 2020). With respect to the entire study: Among the sequenced Susac syndrome patients, about 6 had clinically active disease and fewer than ten were in clinical remission. At blood withdrawal, Susac syndrome patients were therapy-naive, treated with corticosteroids (with IVIg additionally given to some), or treated with IVIg alone. Whether CD8+ T cell activation and differentiation in Susac syndrome was antigen driven was tested using repertoire sequencing. The study compared CD8+ T cell repertoire clonality among 12 healthy donors, approximately 14 Susac syndrome patients and 15 multiple sclerosis patients. The full study reports these points: Roughly 15 and five Susac-specific public clones were found in the total CD8+ and CD8+ TEMRA repertoires, respectively. The number of individuals in the TCR sequencing and HLA analysis was recognized as being relatively small. Susac syndrome CD8+ repertoires showed clonal expansion, highest in CD8+ TEMRA cells and greater in clinically active than remitting patients.

From cysteine to phenylalanine, the CDR3 is 14 amino acids long. The read is trimmed to its CDR3 DNA, 42 bases read in frame from base 1. Taken from the germline V gene, the CDR1 and CDR2 loops are SNHLY and FYNNEI. A distance of 7 bases separates the germline ends of V and J, which lose 2 bases and 3 bases respectively. High-throughput TCR beta sequencing profiled peripheral blood CD8+ and CD4+ T cells from healthy donors, Susac syndrome patients and multiple sclerosis patients. The Susac syndrome patients fulfilled recently defined diagnostic criteria for definite or probable disease. CD8+ TEMRA cells were enriched by FACS, while bulk CD8+ and CD4+ T cells were purified by magnetic negative isolation. Blood was drawn into EDTA tubes, processed within 24 hours, and PBMCs were isolated by density gradient centrifugation. PBMCs intended for TCR sequencing were cryopreserved in liquid nitrogen and thawed later in a water bath at 37 degrees C. The sorted or isolated CD4+, CD8+ and CD8+ TEMRA cells reached a purity of at least 90%.

RNA was extracted with the RNeasy kit and about 0.5 to 1 ug was reverse transcribed using random hexamers. TCR beta CDR3 regions were amplified with the immunoSEQ multiplex PCR assay covering 54 Vbeta and 13 Jbeta segments. PCR amplification bias was corrected using a synthetic template baseline for primer optimization and computational correction. The study's processing was this. Reads were annotated to V, D and J genes per IMGT and analyzed with immunoSEQ Analyzer, keeping only productive sequences. To calculate clonality, Shannon entropy was normalized by log2 of the number of productive unique sequences and then subtracted from one. Public and private clones were assessed among the 100 most prevalent clones of each patient and control. Clones were defined as Susac-specific when absent from the healthy and MS cohorts, from approximately 970 published viral clones and from other ImmuneACCESS disease sequences. TCRdb's own reprocessing of the public reads used fastp at Q25 and MiXCR and kept productive beta chains. Entries are consolidated by CDR3 protein sequence, retaining the most common genes and DNA. TCRdb, not the original authors, processed these V and J calls. This sample gives about 76,000 distinct CDR3 sequences in total; under 95% of them show up just once. The ten largest clonotypes hold 0.4% to 0.55% of the sample.

In this sample, this clonotype turned up once. Its antigen has not been determined. Base qualities were left out, and no much larger clone turns up one base away. A lone read is weak support. The sample consisted of CD8+ T cells from PBMCs. The rearrangement joined TRBV2 to TRBJ2-2, with TRBD1 as a weak D call on 6 bases. The clonotype originates from a human donor with Susac syndrome. The DNA sequence reads TGTGCCAGCAGTGAAAACAGGGACACCGGGGAGCTGTTTTTT. The translation is CASSENRDTGELFF. The full variable domain, with segments outside the CDR3 supplied by the reference TRBV2 and TRBJ2-2 proteins, appears as EPEVTQTPSHQVTQMGQEVILRCVPISNHLYFYWYRQILGQKVEFLVSFYNNEISEKSEIFDDQFSVERPDGSNFTLKIRSTKLEDSAMYFCASSENRDTGELFFGEGSRLTVL.